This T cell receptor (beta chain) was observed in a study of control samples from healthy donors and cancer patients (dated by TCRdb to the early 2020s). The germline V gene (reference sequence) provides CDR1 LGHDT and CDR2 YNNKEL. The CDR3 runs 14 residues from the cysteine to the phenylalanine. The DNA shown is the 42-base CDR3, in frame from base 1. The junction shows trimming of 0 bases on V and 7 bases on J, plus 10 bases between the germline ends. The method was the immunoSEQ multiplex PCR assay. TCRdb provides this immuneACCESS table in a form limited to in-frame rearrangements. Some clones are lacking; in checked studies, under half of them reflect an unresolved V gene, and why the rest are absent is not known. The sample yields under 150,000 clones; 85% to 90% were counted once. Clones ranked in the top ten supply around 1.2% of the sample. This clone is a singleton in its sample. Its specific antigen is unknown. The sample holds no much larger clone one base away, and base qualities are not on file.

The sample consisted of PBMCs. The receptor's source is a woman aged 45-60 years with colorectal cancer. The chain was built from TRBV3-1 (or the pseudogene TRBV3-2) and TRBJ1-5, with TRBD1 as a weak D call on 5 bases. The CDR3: CASSQDWGGQPQHF. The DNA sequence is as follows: TGTGCCAGCAGCCAAGATTGGGGGGGGCAGCCCCAGCATTTT.